The 17 T cell receptor beta chains presented below share a single source sample, sequenced in a study of cytomegalovirus exposure and HLA in healthy donors (dated by TCRdb to about 2017). Receptors were amplified or captured by the immunoSEQ multiplex PCR assay. A mixture of 60 forward primers for TCR Vbeta segments and 13 reverse primers for TCR Jbeta segments was used in the multiplex PCR. TCRdb's version of the immuneACCESS table is confined to in-frame rearrangements and falls short of the full clone set. An unresolved V gene accounts for under half of the shortfall where checked; the remainder is of unknown origin. The sample contains around 190,000 clones, roughly 77% of them found a single time. The top ten hold approximately 1.4% of the sample. The sequenced sample consisted of PBMCs. These TCRs come from a woman between 50 and 59 years old in good health and CMV-seronegative.

The chain is built from TRBV28 and TRBJ1-2; D uncertain. This CDR3 is built from 14 residues. Deletions cut 7 bases from V and 2 bases from J, with 14 bases between. Germline V lookup: CDR1 MDHEN, CDR2 SYDVKM. DNA of the CDR3: TGTGCCAGCACCGACGCATGGGAGAACTATGGCTACACCTTC. Translating it yields CASTDAWENYGYTF.

The V and J genes are TRBV6-5 and TRBJ1-3, with 8 bases matching TRBD1. The CDR3 contains 13 residues. The germline V gene has CDR1 MNHEY and CDR2 SVGAGI. V dropped 6 bases and J dropped 4; count of bases not matched to a gene: 2. CDR3 sequence (DNA): TGTGCCAGCAGAACAGGGGGAGGAAACACCATATATTTT. Protein product: CASRTGGGNTIYF.

The chain couples TRBV28 to TRBJ2-7, with 7 bases lining up with TRBD1. The CDR3 sequence is 15 residues long. J was trimmed by 2 bases and V by 1 base; bases with no gene match: 5. The germline V gene has CDR1 MDHEN and CDR2 SYDVKM. The CDR3 sequence: CASSLSGQPPYEQYF. The CDR3 coding sequence is TGTGCCAGCAGTTTATCGGGACAGCCCCCCTACGAGCAGTACTTC.

This clone showed up just a few times. V usage is TRBV19 and J usage is TRBJ2-7; the D is unclear. This CDR3 contains 13 residues. CDR1 and CDR2 (germline): LNHDA, SQIVND (reference sequence). Trimming removed 5 bases at V and 3 bases at J, with 11 bases between. For the CDR3, the DNA is TGTGCCAGTAGTTTGGGCCTTTACTACGAGCAGTACTTC. The encoded protein is CASSLGLYYEQYF. The whole variable domain, remainder taken from reference TRBV19 and TRBJ2-7, is DGGITQSPKYLFRKEGQNVTLSCEQNLNHDAMYWYRQDPGQGLRLIYYSQIVNDFQKGDIAEGYSVSREKKESFPLTVTSAQKNPTAFYLCASSLGLYYEQYFGPGTRLTVT.

The chain employs TRBV30 and TRBJ2-3; 13 nucleotides line up with TRBD2. The CDR3 sequence is 17 residues long. With 5 bases clipped from V and 3 bases from J, the junction kept 11 bases outside the gene matches. Germline loops: CDR1 GTSNPN, CDR2 SVGIG (reference sequence). The DNA of the CDR3 is TGTGCCTGGGCTCGACTAGCGGGGGGTTTGGGAACAGATACGCAGTATTTT. This gives the protein CAWARLAGGLGTDTQYF.

The gene calls are TRBV18 and TRBJ2-2, with 8 positions matching TRBD2. Looked up from germline, CDR1 is KGHSH and CDR2 is LQKENI. CDR3 length equals 14 residues. V trimming: 2 bases; J trimming: 7 bases; junction bases outside the gene matches: 3. CDR3 in DNA: TGTGCCAGCTCACCAAGCGGGAGAGGCGGGGAGCTGTTTTTT. Amino acid sequence: CASSPSGRGGELFF.

The chain links TRBV4-3 to TRBJ2-5; 10 positions match TRBD2. CDR3 length: 18 amino acids. Per the germline V gene, CDR1 is LGHNA and CDR2 is YSLEER. The V segment lost 0 bases and the J segment 4 bases; nucleotides outside the gene matches: 11. The CDR3: CASSQDIRVAGGGETQYF. The CDR3 DNA reads as TGCGCCAGCAGCCAAGATATAAGGGTAGCGGGAGGCGGAGAGACCCAGTACTTC.

The chain couples TRBV19 to TRBJ1-1; 7 bases match TRBD1. Germline assignment: CDR1 LNHDA and CDR2 SQIVND (reference sequence). The CDR3 consists of 11 residues. The V segment lost 6 bases and the J segment 7 bases; nucleotides outside the gene matches: 2. CDR3 region: CASSRGVEAFF. The CDR3 region has the DNA TGTGCCAGTAGCAGGGGGGTTGAAGCTTTCTTT.

This clone showed up just once. The V and J genes are TRBV5-6 and TRBJ1-2; D unclear. The V gene's germline CDR1 is SGHDT and CDR2 YYEEEE. V lost 4 bases and J lost 3, with 13 bases in between. The CDR3 spans 14 residues. The DNA of the CDR3 is TGTGCCAGCAGCCTCACGGGGTTCGACTATGGCTACACCTTC. It translates to CASSLTGFDYGYTF.

The rearrangement uses TRBV11-2 and TRBJ1-5; TRBD1 might be the D (6 bases). The CDR3 runs to 14 residues. Between the trimmed V and J ends, which lost 2 bases and 6 bases, there was a span of 11 bases. The V gene's germline CDR1 is SGHAT and CDR2 FQNNGV. This CDR3 is CASSLQGRSQPQHF. Written as DNA, the CDR3 is TGTGCCAGCAGCTTACAGGGGAGATCTCAGCCCCAGCATTTT.

The chain recombines TRBV7-3 with TRBJ1-6, with D possibly matching TRBD1 (5 bases). In germline, CDR1 is SGHTA, CDR2 FQGTGA. V lost 3 bases and J 5 bases, leaving 11 bases between the germline ends. This CDR3 has 15 residues. CDR3 sequence reads: CASSLGGNDNSPLHF. The CDR3 DNA reads TGTGCCAGCAGCTTGGGGGGGAATGATAATTCACCCCTCCACTTT. Full variable domain (remainder filled in from reference TRBV7-3 and TRBJ1-6): GAGVSQTPSNKVTEKGKYVELRCDPISGHTALYWYRQSLGQGPEFLIYFQGTGAADDSGLPNDRFFAVRPEGSVSTLKIQRTERGDSAVYLCASSLGGNDNSPLHFGNGTRLTVT.

The sample holds a few counts of this clone. The CDR3 DNA sequence: TGTGCCAGCAGTTTAGGGGTACAGCCCCCCCATCAGCCCCAGCATTTT. Amino acids: CASSLGVQPPHQPQHF. The chain has TRBV6-5 and TRBJ1-5; the D gene is possibly TRBD1 (5 bases). Germline CDR1 reads MNHEY; CDR2 reads SVGAGI. This CDR3 has 16 residues. Trimming left V 4 bases short and J 5 bases short, with 18 bases between.

The V gene is TRBV9, the J gene TRBJ2-7; 12 nucleotides line up with TRBD1. Losses at the gene ends were 2 bases for V and 3 bases for J; bases not matched to a gene: 3. There are 15 residues in the CDR3. Germline CDR1 and CDR2: SGDLS and YYNGEE. The CDR3 nucleotides read TGTGCCAGCAGCGTCGGGACAGGGGGCTTCTACGAGCAGTACTTC. This encodes CASSVGTGGFYEQYF.

The chain recombines TRBV5-5 with TRBJ2-7; weak D call: TRBD1 (5 bases). The V and J ends lost 4 bases and 4 bases respectively, with 21 bases between them. Germline CDR1 reads SGHKS; CDR2 reads YYEKEE (reference sequence). This CDR3 is 16 amino acids long. The CDR3 region has the DNA TGTGCCAGCAGCAGCCTGCAGGGTCCCGACCGTTACGAGCAGTACTTC. Its protein product is CASSSLQGPDRYEQYF.

The gene calls are TRBV6-5 and TRBJ1-6; 8 nucleotides align to TRBD1. The germline V gene encodes CDR1 MNHEY and CDR2 SVGAGI. Trimming took 0 bases from V and 7 from J; bases not matched to a gene: 2. There are 15 residues in the CDR3. This CDR3 is CASSYSRQGNSPLHF. The CDR3 nucleotides are TGTGCCAGCAGTTACTCGCGACAGGGGAATTCACCCCTCCACTTT.

The gene calls are TRBV30 and TRBJ2-4; a weak D match, TRBD1 (6 bases). The CDR3 totals 14 residues. Germline-derived CDR1 and CDR2 are GTSNPN and SVGIG (reference sequence). The V end lost 0 bases, the J end lost 6 bases, and 12 bases lay between the germline ends. The CDR3 bases are TGTGCCTGGAGTGTTCGAGGGGGTAGAAACATTCAGTACTTC. Translated, it gives CAWSVRGGRNIQYF.

CDR3 sequence: CASSSGRVAGGPGEQYF. The DNA for the CDR3 is TGTGCCAGCAGCTCCGGGAGGGTAGCGGGAGGGCCCGGTGAGCAGTACTTC. The chain uses TRBV7-2 and TRBJ2-7, with 11 nucleotides matching TRBD2. Per germline, CDR1 SGHTA and CDR2 FQGNSA. V gave up 4 bases and J gave up 7 bases; unmatched junction bases: 15. This CDR3 comprises 17 residues.